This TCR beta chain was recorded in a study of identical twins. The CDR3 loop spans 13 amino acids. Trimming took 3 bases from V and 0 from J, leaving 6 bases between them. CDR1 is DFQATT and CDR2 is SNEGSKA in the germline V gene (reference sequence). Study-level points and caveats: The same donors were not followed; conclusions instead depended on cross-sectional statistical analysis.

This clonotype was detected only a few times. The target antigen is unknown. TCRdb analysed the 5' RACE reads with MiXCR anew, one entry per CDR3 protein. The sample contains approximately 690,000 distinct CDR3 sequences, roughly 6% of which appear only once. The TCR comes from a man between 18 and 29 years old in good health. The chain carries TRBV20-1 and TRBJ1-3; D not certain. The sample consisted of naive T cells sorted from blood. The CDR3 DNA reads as TGCAGTGCTAGTGGTGGCTCTGGAAACACCATATATTTT. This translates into CSASGGSGNTIYF.